This TCR beta chain was recovered during a study of graft-versus-host responses after intestinal transplantation. Findings and caveats of the study: GvH clones occurred in recipient marrow; some first appeared in ileum or blood. Where graft-donor T cell macrochimerism was present, patients had high graft-versus-host to host-versus-graft clonal ratios in allografts.

The assay was immunoSEQ multiplex PCR, and TCRdb's table has in-frame clones only and misses some. The repertoire holds some 90,000 clones, with about 90% as singletons. V lost 5 bases to trimming and J lost 4 bases, with 17 bases between them. This CDR3 contains 15 residues. CDR1 and CDR2 (germline): LNHDA, SQIVND (reference sequence). This clone has only a few counts. Its specificity is unknown. The clonotype originates from a human donor who was the organ donor for an intestinal transplant. The sequenced sample was unstimulated CD8+ T cells sorted from spleen or lymph node cells, obtained before transplant. The chain is built from TRBV19 and TRBJ1-1, with a weak D call TRBD1 (5 bases). The CDR3 DNA reads TGTGCCAGTAGTGCCGGACTGGGGGGAGGCACTGAAGCTTTCTTT. Protein: CASSAGLGGGTEAFF.